This T cell receptor (beta chain) was sequenced in a study of CD8+ T cells in alopecia areata. General study results and limits: Normal scalp showed lower clonality than lesional scalp, especially alopecia totalis/universalis.

Cell sorting on a FACSAria was used to separate CD4+ and CD8+ T cells from the PBMCs. The CDR3 has 16 amino acids. A remark on this clone: The antigen remains undetermined. Compared with germline, one end of the junction differs, possibly owing to a read error.

After isolation, RNA underwent reverse transcription to generate cDNA as the sequencing template. Clones were read by immunoSEQ multiplex PCR, and TCRdb kept only the in-frame ones, dropping some. The sample holds 150,000 to 200,000 clones, 59% seen once. The sample consisted of CD4+ T cells sorted from blood, taken at week 0. The gene calls are TRBV23-1 and TRBJ2-3; D might be TRBD1 or TRBD2, each matching 5 bases. TRBV23-1 is reported as an ORF; its role is uncertain. This sequence was found in a human donor with alopecia areata. DNA of the CDR3: TGCGCCAGAAGTCGCCACCACAGGAGGCCCACAGATACGCAGTATTTT. Translated, it gives CARSRHHRRPTDTQYF.